This TCR beta chain was captured in a study of blood T cell repertoires in COVID-19. About the study: Sources were T cells, B-cell-depleted T cells, or PBMCs; the material itself was cDNA or gDNA.

Only in-frame clones appear in the TCRdb table, and some are missing; sequencing was by immunoSEQ multiplex PCR. The repertoire holds some 130,000 clones, with 86% as singletons. This clone was seen just once. Germline values: CDR1 SGHVS, CDR2 FQNEAQ. The length of the CDR3 is 14 residues. With 1 base removed from V and 1 base from J, the gap between germline ends came to 4 bases. What was sequenced was peripheral blood. The chain links TRBV7-8 to TRBJ2-2; no clear D gene. The clonotype was recovered from a woman aged 70-85 years with COVID-19, enrolled during active disease. Written as DNA, the CDR3 is TGTGCCAGCAGCTTAGTTCAGAACACCGGGGAGCTGTTTTTT. Translated: CASSLVQNTGELFF.